This T cell receptor beta chain was identified in a study of blood T cell repertoires in COVID-19. Study-wide context: The United States, Italy and Spain provided the acute and convalescent COVID-19 samples.

Germline V lookup: CDR1 MNHEY, CDR2 SMNVEV (reference sequence). The germline V and J ends were trimmed by 2 bases and 2 bases, with 9 bases remaining between them. The CDR3 loop spans 14 amino acids. Authors' analysis steps: For nucleated cells, counts were estimated from reference gene primer amplification. The assay was immunoSEQ multiplex PCR, and TCRdb's table has in-frame clones only and misses some. V and J calls plus clone size are reproduced from that table; the DNA served to infer D and trimming. The data hold approximately 250,000 clones, with around 85% observed a single time. Self-reported history from a screening survey and questionnaire set each donor's cohort.

This chain connects TRBV27 to TRBJ1-1; unclear D gene. This clonotype was sampled from a woman between 45 and 65 years old with acute COVID-19. Sequencing was carried out using PBMCs or T cells enriched from blood (not recorded which). For the CDR3, the DNA is TGTGCCAGCAGTTTAACCCGGGATAACACTGAAGCTTTCTTT. Protein product: CASSLTRDNTEAFF.